The 23 T cell receptor beta chains in this list originate from one sample, sequenced in a study of cytotoxic CD8 clonotypes in ibrutinib-treated CLL. Profiling relied on immunoSEQ multiplex PCR, and the TCRdb table lists in-frame clones only, not all of them. The sample has approximately 120,000 clones; under 90% are singletons. Source: PBMCs, taken after 24 months of ibrutinib treatment. These receptors were obtained from a human donor with chronic lymphocytic leukemia.

V and J are TRBV5-1 and TRBJ2-6; the D is unclear. Germline CDR1 is SGHRS and CDR2 is YFSETQ. This CDR3 spans 14 amino acids. V was cut by 4 bases and J by 0 bases, with 5 bases left in between. The CDR3 DNA sequence: TGCGCCAGCAGCGACAACTCTGGGGCCAACGTCCTGACTTTC. Residues: CASSDNSGANVLTF.

This chain uses TRBV29-1 with TRBJ2-1; no reliable D call. Looked up from germline, CDR1 is SQVTM and CDR2 is ANQGSEA. Trimming removed 5 bases from V and 6 bases from J, with 5 bases in between. The CDR3 spans 10 residues. CDR3: CSVLFNEQFF. CDR3 bases: TGCAGCGTTCTCTTCAATGAGCAGTTCTTC.

The chain has TRBV30 and TRBJ2-3; the match to TRBD1 covers 9 bases. With 2 bases clipped from V and 4 bases from J, the junction kept 13 bases outside the gene matches. Germline-derived CDR1 and CDR2 are GTSNPN and SVGIG (reference sequence). This CDR3 is built from 17 residues. CDR3 sequence (DNA): TGTGCCTGGAGTCCGCGACCGGGACAGGGTCCCCCAGATACGCAGTATTTT. Its protein is CAWSPRPGQGPPDTQYF.

V is TRBV19 and J is TRBJ1-2; D not resolved. This CDR3 has 16 residues. V lost 2 bases and J lost 2, with 15 bases in between. In germline, CDR1 is LNHDA, CDR2 SQIVND (reference sequence). In DNA, the CDR3 is TGTGCCAGTAGTATAAACGGCCGACCGGGAAACTATGGCTACACCTTC. Translating it yields CASSINGRPGNYGYTF. Supplemented by reference TRBV19 and TRBJ1-2, the full variable domain reads DGGITQSPKYLFRKEGQNVTLSCEQNLNHDAMYWYRQDPGQGLRLIYYSQIVNDFQKGDIAEGYSVSREKKESFPLTVTSAQKNPTAFYLCASSINGRPGNYGYTFGSGTRLTVV.

The genes are TRBV7-2 and TRBJ1-5, with unresolved D. Germline V gives CDR1 SGHTA, CDR2 FQGNSA. V lost 9 bases and J 4 bases, leaving 13 bases between the germline ends. The CDR3 is made up of 13 amino acids. CDR3 nucleotide sequence: TGTGCCAGTACCAAGACGGGTAATCAGCCCCAGCATTTT. It is translated as CASTKTGNQPQHF.

This clone was counted once. The chain has TRBV4-1 and TRBJ1-2; D is unresolved. V gave up 1 base and J gave up 1 base, with 10 bases separating them. CDR1 and CDR2 (germline): MGHRA, YSYEKL. This CDR3 is built from 15 residues. CDR3 residues: CASSQVEGNNYGYTF. Written as DNA, the CDR3 is TGCGCCAGCAGCCAAGTGGAGGGCAATAACTATGGCTACACCTTC.

The rearrangement joins TRBV28 to TRBJ2-2; D is perhaps TRBD2 (6 bases). CDR3 length equals 15 residues. V shed 7 bases and J shed 5 bases, with 17 bases lying between them. Germline assignment: CDR1 MDHEN and CDR2 SYDVKM. The CDR3: CASTDTGGVTGELFF. The CDR3 DNA is TGTGCCAGCACCGATACCGGAGGGGTTACCGGGGAGCTGTTTTTT.

This chain links TRBV7-8 with TRBJ2-3; D is ambiguous. This CDR3 contains 16 residues. From germline, CDR1 is SGHVS and CDR2 FQNEAQ. V was shortened by 5 bases and J by 3 bases, with 18 bases between the two germline ends. The CDR3 coding sequence is TGTGCCAGCAGCCCAAGAAGGGATGTGCGTACAGATACGCAGTATTTT. Residues: CASSPRRDVRTDTQYF. The whole variable domain, remainder taken from reference TRBV7-8 and TRBJ2-3, is GAGVSQSPRYKVAKRGQDVALRCDPISGHVSLFWYQQALGQGPEFLTYFQNEAQLDKSGLPSDRFFAERPEGSVSTLKIQRTQQEDSAVYLCASSPRRDVRTDTQYFGPGTRLTVL.

This clone was counted a single time. The chain links TRBV9 to TRBJ2-2, with TRBD1 identical over 7 bases. The CDR3 is 15 amino acids. Germline CDR1 SGDLS, CDR2 YYNGEE. V shed 2 bases and J 5 bases; nucleotides not matched to a gene: 6. The CDR3 sequence: CASSVDGQVTGELFF. The CDR3 DNA is TGTGCCAGCAGCGTGGACGGACAGGTTACCGGGGAGCTGTTTTTT.

The chain is built from TRBV7-9 and TRBJ1-1; TRBD1 agrees at 7 bases. This CDR3 is built from 15 residues. The germline V gene has CDR1 SEHNR and CDR2 FQNEAQ (reference sequence). The ends lost 3 bases at V and 0 bases at J; junction bases unmatched: 4. The DNA of the CDR3 is TGTGCCAGCAGCTTTATACAGGGGATGAACACTGAAGCTTTCTTT. Its translation: CASSFIQGMNTEAFF.

This rearrangement joins TRBV19 to TRBJ1-3; 9 bases are a match to TRBD1. The CDR3 consists of 17 residues. V shed 5 bases and J 0 bases; nucleotides not matched to a gene: 8. The germline V gene encodes CDR1 LNHDA and CDR2 SQIVND (reference sequence). DNA of the CDR3: TGTGCCAGTAGTGTCGGACAGGGGAGGCTCTCTGGAAACACCATATATTTT. It is translated as CASSVGQGRLSGNTIYF.

The rearrangement joins TRBV10-3 to TRBJ2-7; D remains unclear. Germline V gene data show CDR1 as ENHRY and CDR2 as SYGVKD. Between the trimmed V and J ends, which lost 0 bases and 4 bases, there was a span of 10 bases. The CDR3 loop spans 14 amino acids. This chain's CDR3 is CAISESGRQYEQYF. The CDR3 DNA sequence: TGTGCCATCAGTGAGTCCGGCAGGCAGTACGAGCAGTACTTC.

A remark on this clone: One end of the junction does not line up with germline, which may come from a read error. V gene TRBV15 combines with J gene TRBJ2-5; 8 nucleotides match TRBD1. The germline gives CDR1 LNHNV, CDR2 YYDKDF (reference sequence). This CDR3 spans 11 amino acids. CDR3 coding DNA: TGTGCCACCAGCAGAGGGGACAGGAGCCACTTC. This sequence encodes CATSRGDRSHF.

The chain links TRBV6-6 to TRBJ1-3; D gene unclear. The V and J ends lost 6 bases and 4 bases respectively, with 4 bases between them. CDR1 and CDR2 from the germline V gene are MNHNY and SVGAGI (reference sequence). There are 11 residues in the CDR3. As DNA, the CDR3 is TGTGCCAGCAGCAGGGGAAACACCATATATTTT. This encodes CASSRGNTIYF.

The chain joins TRBV2 to TRBJ1-5; TRBD1 might be the D (5 bases). The CDR3 is 14 residues long. Germline V gene lookup returns CDR1 SNHLY and CDR2 FYNNEI. Trimming took 8 bases from V and 0 from J, leaving 11 bases between them. The CDR3 DNA reads TGTGCCAGCTCAGACAGCACTAGCAATCAGCCCCAGCATTTT. This gives the protein CASSDSTSNQPQHF.

This clone was seen only once. This chain uses TRBV30 with TRBJ1-1, with a weak D call TRBD1 (6 bases). Germline CDR1 GTSNPN, CDR2 SVGIG (reference sequence). The CDR3 loop spans 12 amino acids. Trimming cost V 4 bases and J 5 bases, with 11 bases left between them. The CDR3 region is CAWNGGLTEAFF. CDR3 bases: TGTGCCTGGAATGGGGGGCTTACTGAAGCTTTCTTT.

This chain connects TRBV19 to TRBJ1-2; possible D gene TRBD1, 5 bases. This CDR3 contains 13 residues. V was shortened by 5 bases and J by 8 bases, with 15 bases between the two germline ends. Per the germline V gene, CDR1 is LNHDA and CDR2 is SQIVND (reference sequence). The CDR3: CASSPRTINGYTF. CDR3 DNA sequence: TGTGCCAGTAGTCCGCGGACAATAAACGGCTACACCTTC.

The chain recombines TRBV19 with TRBJ1-1; no firm D call. CDR1 LNHDA and CDR2 SQIVND come from the germline V gene (reference sequence). V was trimmed by 5 bases and J by 4 bases, leaving 14 bases between them. The CDR3 has 14 amino acids. The CDR3 is CASSGREGGTEAFF. DNA of the CDR3: TGTGCCAGTAGTGGGAGGGAGGGCGGCACTGAAGCTTTCTTT.

The rearrangement links TRBV9 to TRBJ1-4; 7 bases line up with TRBD1. V lost 4 bases and J lost 3; bases outside the gene matches: 6. The CDR3 runs 15 residues. Germline CDR1 reads SGDLS; CDR2 reads YYNGEE. This CDR3 reads CASSTQGRPNEKLFF. CDR3 in DNA: TGTGCCAGCAGCACACAGGGGCGGCCTAATGAAAAACTGTTTTTT.

J is TRBJ2-1 and V is TRBV5-6; perhaps TRBD2 as D (5 bases). The CDR3 has 13 amino acids. Germline CDR1 reads SGHDT; CDR2 reads YYEEEE. Deletions cut 0 bases from V and 5 bases from J, with 6 bases between. This CDR3 is CASSLGGDNEQFF. The CDR3 DNA follows: TGTGCCAGCAGCTTGGGGGGAGACAATGAGCAGTTCTTC.

The gene calls are TRBV6-6 and TRBJ1-5; D is possibly TRBD1 (5 bases). Germline-derived CDR1 and CDR2 are MNHNY and SVGAGI (reference sequence). This CDR3 has 14 residues. Trimming cost V 1 base and J 5 bases, with 9 bases left between them. CDR3: CASSYYGGDQPQHF. DNA of the CDR3: TGTGCCAGCAGTTACTACGGAGGGGATCAGCCCCAGCATTTT.

V is TRBV7-9 and J is TRBJ1-2; tentatively, D is TRBD1 (5 bases). The V end lost 6 bases, the J end lost 5 bases, and 13 bases lay between the germline ends. The CDR3 totals 13 residues. CDR1 SEHNR and CDR2 FQNEAQ come from the germline V gene (reference sequence). DNA of the CDR3: TGTGCCAGCAGTTCCGGGACCTATTATGGCTACACCTTC. Translated, it gives CASSSGTYYGYTF.

This chain connects TRBV5-1 to TRBJ1-6, with D uncertain. V lost 7 bases to trimming and J lost 8 bases, with 16 bases between them. Germline values: CDR1 SGHRS, CDR2 YFSETQ. CDR3 length: 14 residues. CDR3 protein: CASHPGLRDSPLHF. Written as DNA, the CDR3 is TGCGCCAGCCACCCGGGCCTCCGGGATTCACCCCTCCACTTT.